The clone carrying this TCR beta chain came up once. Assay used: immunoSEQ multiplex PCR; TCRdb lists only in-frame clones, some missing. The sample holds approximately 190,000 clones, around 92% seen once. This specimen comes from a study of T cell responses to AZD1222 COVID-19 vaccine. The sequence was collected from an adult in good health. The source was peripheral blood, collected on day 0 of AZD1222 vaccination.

CDR3 nucleotide sequence: TGTGCCAGCAGCCCCGACCGCTACCAGCCCCAGCATTTT. This translates into CASSPDRYQPQHF. V gene TRBV6-6 combines with J gene TRBJ1-5; D is uncertain. The CDR3 loop spans 13 amino acids. In germline, CDR1 is MNHNY, CDR2 SVGAGI (reference sequence). V shed 6 bases and J shed 7 bases, with 13 bases lying between them.